A selection of T cell receptor beta chains follows, all from one sample in a study of T cell repertoires in cytomegalovirus infection. TCRdb analysed the reads with MiXCR anew, one entry per CDR3 protein. The sample holds approximately 770,000 distinct CDR3 sequences; just under 30% are singletons and the top ten take 13%. What these receptors recognize is not known. Sequencing was performed on cultured CD8+ T cells from PBMCs, taken from culture after CMV antigen stimulation. The source is a human donor in good health (CMV status not recorded). Some clones in this sample may be carry-over from other donors' samples. Both conserved end residues are trimmed from each CDR3. Only part of the rows carry a size: once, few, many, or a class if the clone is expanded.

TRBJ2-5,TRBV10-2,once,ASRDYPGETQY
TRBJ1-4,TRBV12-3/TRBV12-4,-,ASSFRNEKLF
TRBJ1-2,TRBV4-1,few,ASSQESYPYYGYT
TRBJ2-1,TRBV7-9,few,ASSPRMDNEQF
TRBJ1-2,TRBV6-5,-,ASSYGDREYGYT
TRBJ2-5,TRBV7-9,many,ASSLGGVKTQY
TRBJ1-1,TRBV7-8,few,ASSSGDLTEAF
TRBJ2-7,TRBV5-1,-,ASSTRTSGGLLYHEQY
TRBJ1-4,TRBV13,-,ASSLGGSTNEKLF
TRBJ1-2,TRBV7-9,-,ASSSRVRGDGYT
TRBJ2-4,TRBV7-9,-,ASSLGGVGNIQY
TRBJ1-6,TRBV7-9,few,ASSLGQGGPLH
TRBJ2-1,TRBV7-9,many,ASSLKRMGALSNEQF
TRBJ2-5,TRBV7-8,few,ASSFGTREETQY
TRBJ2-1,TRBV27,few,ASTPAGGFNEQF
TRBJ2-1,TRBV11-1,-,ASSPPGQKNEQF
TRBJ1-2,TRBV12-3/TRBV12-4,many,ASSPGGGPYGYT
TRBJ1-1,TRBV7-9,few,ASSPLQGAKEAF
TRBJ2-5,TRBV7-6,few,ASSLVGTGGFLETQY
TRBJ1-5,TRBV19,few,ASRQGAQPQH
TRBJ1-1,TRBV4-1,-,ASSPSGRTGLPILGLDTEAF
TRBJ2-2,TRBV5-6,few,ASSVDRVTGELF
TRBJ1-5,TRBV6-2/TRBV6-3,few,ATQSRGVNQPQH
TRBJ1-2,TRBV2,-,ASRGGQLYGYT
TRBJ1-6,TRBV12-3/TRBV12-4,-,ASSLDEGWSPLH
TRBJ2-2,TRBV7-6,-,ASSLAGEGTGELF
TRBJ1-2,TRBV6-6,few,ASSDILYGYT
TRBJ2-5,TRBV24-1,-,ATSETLAGVDEETQY
TRBJ2-7,TRBV20-1,many,SARGTGRMYYEQY
TRBJ2-1,TRBV6-4,-,ASSDSGVEQF
TRBJ2-7,TRBV7-2,many,ASSLGTVLLGYEQY
TRBJ2-2,TRBV12-3/TRBV12-4,-,ASSKGTGELF
TRBJ1-1,TRBV6-1,many,ACSGEWLGTEAF
TRBJ2-6,TRBV7-6,few,ASSSEVSGANVLT
TRBJ2-3,TRBV6-5,-,ASSPTFGSTDTQY
TRBJ2-5,TRBV5-3,-,PSSLRYRSQETQY
TRBJ2-3,TRBV24-1,-,ATILGGPGVTQY
TRBJ1-5,TRBV6-5,few,ASSYSVNQPQH
TRBJ1-1,TRBV25-1,-,ASSEGWRMNEAF
TRBJ2-1,TRBV7-2,many,ASSPLARDEQF
TRBJ2-1,TRBV2,-,ASSVRPPGRHEQF
TRBJ2-6,TRBV24-1,few,ATSGNSGANVLT
TRBJ2-1,TRBV29-1,few,SVEGREGSYNEQF
TRBJ2-5,TRBV20-1,few,SASAGDPQETQY
TRBJ1-4,TRBV14,-,ASSQESEANEKLF
TRBJ2-1,TRBV6-1,-,ASSENGLAYNEQF